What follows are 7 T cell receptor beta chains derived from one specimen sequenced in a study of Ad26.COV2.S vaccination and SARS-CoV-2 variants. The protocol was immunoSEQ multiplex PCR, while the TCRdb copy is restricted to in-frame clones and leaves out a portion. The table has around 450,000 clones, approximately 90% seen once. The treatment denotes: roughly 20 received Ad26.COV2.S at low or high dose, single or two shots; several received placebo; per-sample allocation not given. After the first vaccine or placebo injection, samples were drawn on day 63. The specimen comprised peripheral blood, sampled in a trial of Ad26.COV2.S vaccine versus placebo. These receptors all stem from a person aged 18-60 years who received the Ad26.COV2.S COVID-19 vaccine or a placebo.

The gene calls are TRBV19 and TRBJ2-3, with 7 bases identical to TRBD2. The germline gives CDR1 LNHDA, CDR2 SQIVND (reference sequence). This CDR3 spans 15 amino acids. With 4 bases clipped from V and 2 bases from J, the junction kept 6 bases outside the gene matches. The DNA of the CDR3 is TGTGCCAGTAGTAAGTGGGGACTACTCACAGATACGCAGTATTTT. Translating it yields CASSKWGLLTDTQYF.

CDR3 region: CASSAQIPPYEQYF. The CDR3 bases are TGTGCCAGCAGCGCCCAAATTCCTCCCTACGAGCAGTACTTC. The chain carries TRBV9 and TRBJ2-7; D gene ambiguous. The V end lost 3 bases, the J end lost 2 bases, and 12 bases lay between the germline ends. CDR3 size: 14 residues. Germline V gene lookup returns CDR1 SGDLS and CDR2 YYNGEE.

DNA for the CDR3: TGTGCCAGCAGCCGAAGAAAGTCGGGGACAGCGGCCTGGGATGAGCAGTTCTTC. Protein: CASSRRKSGTAAWDEQFF. This chain joins TRBV7-8 and TRBJ2-1; 7 bases are a match to TRBD1. V trimming: 5 bases; J trimming: 8 bases; junction bases outside the gene matches: 21. The CDR3 totals 18 residues. Germline-derived CDR1 and CDR2 are SGHVS and FQNEAQ.

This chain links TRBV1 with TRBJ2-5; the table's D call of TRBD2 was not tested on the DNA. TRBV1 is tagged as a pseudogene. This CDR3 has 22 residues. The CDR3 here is CTSSQDPGTSGGPIGGGGTQYF. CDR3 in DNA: TGCACCAGCAGCCAAGACCCCGGGACTAGCGGGGGACCAATAGGAGGTGGCGGGACCCAGTACTTC.

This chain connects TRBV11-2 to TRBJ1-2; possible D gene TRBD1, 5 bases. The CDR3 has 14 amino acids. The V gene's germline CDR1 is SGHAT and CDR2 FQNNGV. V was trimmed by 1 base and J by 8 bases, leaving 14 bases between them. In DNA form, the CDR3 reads TGTGCCAGCAGCTTAGGATGGGGCACGGGAGGCTACACCTTC. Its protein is CASSLGWGTGGYTF.

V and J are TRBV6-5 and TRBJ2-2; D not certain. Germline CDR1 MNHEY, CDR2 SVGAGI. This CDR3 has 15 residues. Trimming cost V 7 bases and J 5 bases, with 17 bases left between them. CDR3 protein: CASNPERARTGELFF. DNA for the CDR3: TGTGCCAGCAACCCAGAAAGGGCCCGGACCGGGGAGCTGTTTTTT.

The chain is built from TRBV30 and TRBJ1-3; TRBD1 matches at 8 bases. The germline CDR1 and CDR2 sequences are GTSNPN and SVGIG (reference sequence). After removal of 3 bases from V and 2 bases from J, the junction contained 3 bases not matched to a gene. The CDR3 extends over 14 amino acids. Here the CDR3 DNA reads TGTGCCTGGAGGGTGACAGGGGCTGGAAACACCATATATTTT. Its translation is CAWRVTGAGNTIYF.